The 8 T cell receptor beta chains reported below all come from one sample, sequenced in a study of T cell repertoires in cytomegalovirus infection. TCRdb reprocessed the reads with MiXCR, giving one entry per CDR3 protein. The sample contains about 360,000 distinct CDR3 sequences, 15% to 20% of which appear only once. Source material: PBMCs. The receptor source for this set is a human donor in good health (CMV status not recorded). Some clones in this sample may be carry-over from other donors' samples.

This rearrangement joins TRBV20-1 to TRBJ2-5; D is unclear. The V and J ends lost 0 bases and 7 bases respectively, with 15 bases between them. The CDR3 covers 14 residues. Looked up from germline, CDR1 is DFQATT and CDR2 is SNEGSKA (reference sequence). CDR3 amino acids: CSARDRVSQTTQYF. CDR3 nucleotides: TGCAGTGCTAGAGATCGGGTTAGCCAAACGACCCAGTACTTC.

The rearrangement joins TRBV2 to TRBJ2-2; TRBD1 agrees at 8 bases. Germline CDR1 SNHLY, CDR2 FYNNEI. CDR3 size: 17 residues. Germline trimming cut 6 bases from V and 5 bases from J; bases unmatched to any gene: 14. The CDR3 spells CASSLLPGQAQTGELFF. The CDR3 DNA follows: TGTGCCAGCAGCCTACTACCGGGACAGGCTCAAACCGGGGAGCTGTTTTTT.

This clonotype was seen more than once but under ten times. The rearrangement uses TRBV6-1 and TRBJ1-5, with D possibly TRBD1 on 6 matching bases. The germline V and J ends were trimmed by 7 bases and 5 bases, with 12 bases remaining between them. Germline CDR1 MNHNS, CDR2 SASEGT. The CDR3 covers 13 residues. CDR3 residues: CASTLQGDQPQHF. The CDR3 nucleotides read TGTGCCAGCACCCTACAGGGTGATCAGCCCCAGCATTTT.

This clonotype was detected only a few times. The chain employs TRBV7-8 and TRBJ1-1; a possible D gene is TRBD1 (5 bases). The CDR3 loop spans 13 amino acids. Germline-derived CDR1 and CDR2 are SGHVS and FQNEAQ. The ends were cut back, 4 bases at V and 7 bases at J, with 13 bases in the middle. The CDR3 is CASSSGRIGEAFF. The CDR3 region has the DNA TGTGCCAGCAGCTCGGGACGAATAGGTGAAGCTTTCTTT.

The chain carries TRBV2 and TRBJ1-1; maybe TRBD1 (6 bases). Germline assignment: CDR1 SNHLY and CDR2 FYNNEI. The V end lost 0 bases, the J end lost 1 base, and 15 bases lay between the germline ends. The CDR3 contains 17 residues. The CDR3 nucleotides are TGTGCCAGCAGTGAAGCGCTCTTGACAGGACCGAACACTGAAGCTTTCTTT. As protein: CASSEALLTGPNTEAFF.

This clonotype was found many times. The chain has TRBV5-6 and TRBJ1-2; 8 nucleotides align to TRBD1. Germline V lookup: CDR1 SGHDT, CDR2 YYEEEE. Losses at the gene ends were 0 bases for V and 5 bases for J; bases not matched to a gene: 15. The CDR3 contains 18 residues. CDR3 residues: CASSLGAYGQGPRYGYTF. CDR3 DNA: TGTGCCAGCAGCTTGGGTGCCTACGGACAGGGTCCGCGATATGGCTACACCTTC. Full variable domain (rest looked up from reference TRBV5-6 and TRBJ1-2): DAGVTQSPTHLIKTRGQQVTLRCSPKSGHDTVSWYQQALGQGPQFIFQYYEEEERQRGNFPDRFSGHQFPNYSSELNVNALLLGDSALYLCASSLGAYGQGPRYGYTFGSGTRLTVV.

In this sample, this clonotype turned up a few times. The V and J genes are TRBV19 and TRBJ2-1; the match to TRBD2 covers 8 bases. The trim removed 5 bases at V and 7 bases at J, leaving 10 bases unmatched. Per the germline V gene, CDR1 is LNHDA and CDR2 is SQIVND (reference sequence). The CDR3 runs to 15 residues. The CDR3 spells CASSVASSGLNEQFF. The CDR3 coding sequence is TGTGCCAGTAGTGTGGCGTCTAGCGGGCTTAATGAGCAGTTCTTC. Combining the CDR3 with reference TRBV19 and TRBJ2-1 gives the whole variable domain DGGITQSPKYLFRKEGQNVTLSCEQNLNHDAMYWYRQDPGQGLRLIYYSQIVNDFQKGDIAEGYSVSREKKESFPLTVTSAQKNPTAFYLCASSVASSGLNEQFFGPGTRLTVL.

This clonotype has only a few counts. The chain uses TRBV20-1 and TRBJ2-1, with TRBD2 matching 10 bases. The V and J ends lost 1 base and 5 bases, in that order; junction bases with no gene match: 8. The CDR3 is 16 amino acids. CDR1 is DFQATT, CDR2 SNEGSKA, per germline (reference sequence). CDR3 sequence reads: CSARAIVTSGNNEQFF. The CDR3 coding sequence is TGCAGTGCTAGAGCTATTGTTACTAGCGGGAACAATGAGCAGTTCTTC.